This TCR beta chain was profiled in a study of blood T cell repertoires in COVID-19. Germline V CDR1 and CDR2: LGHDT, YNNKEL (reference sequence). V was pared by 2 bases and J by 6 bases, with 13 bases between. This CDR3 has 14 amino acids. Method: immunoSEQ multiplex PCR; TCRdb's copy keeps in-frame clones and lacks some. Of about 480,000 clones detected, approximately 86% appear once; the ten largest clones hold roughly 8.5%. Cohort 3 recovered donors had two negative PCRs, clearance, or symptom resolution. This sequence originates from a woman aged 55-69 years who had recovered from COVID-19. Sequencing input: PBMCs or T cells enriched from blood (not recorded which). This chain links TRBV3-1 (or the pseudogene TRBV3-2) with TRBJ1-1; a possible D gene is TRBD1 (6 bases). CDR3 region: CASSQRGFEAEAFF. The CDR3, as DNA: TGTGCCAGCAGCCAAAGGGGGTTCGAGGCTGAAGCTTTCTTT.